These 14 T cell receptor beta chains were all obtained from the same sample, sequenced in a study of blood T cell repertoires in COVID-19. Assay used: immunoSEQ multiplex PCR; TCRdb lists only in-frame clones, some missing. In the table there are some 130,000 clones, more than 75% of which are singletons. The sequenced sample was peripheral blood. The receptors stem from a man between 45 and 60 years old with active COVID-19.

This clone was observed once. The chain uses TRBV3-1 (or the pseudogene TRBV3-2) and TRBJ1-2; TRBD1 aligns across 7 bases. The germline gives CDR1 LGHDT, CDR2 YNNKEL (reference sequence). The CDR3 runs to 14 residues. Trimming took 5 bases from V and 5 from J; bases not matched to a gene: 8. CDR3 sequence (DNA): TGTGCCAGCAGCAACCGGGACAGCTTATATGGCTACACCTTC. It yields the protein CASSNRDSLYGYTF.

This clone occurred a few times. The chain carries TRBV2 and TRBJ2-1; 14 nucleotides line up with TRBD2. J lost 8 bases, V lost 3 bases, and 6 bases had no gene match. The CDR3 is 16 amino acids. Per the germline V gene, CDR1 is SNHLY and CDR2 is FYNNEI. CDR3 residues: CASSDGGLAGAHEQFF. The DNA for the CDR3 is TGTGCCAGCAGTGACGGGGGACTAGCGGGAGCACATGAGCAGTTCTTC.

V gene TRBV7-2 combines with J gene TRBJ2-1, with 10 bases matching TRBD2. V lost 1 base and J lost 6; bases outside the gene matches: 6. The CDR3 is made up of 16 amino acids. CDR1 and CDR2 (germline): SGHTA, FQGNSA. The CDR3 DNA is TGTGCCAGCAGCTTAGTGAGCGGGGGGGCCTCCAATGAGCAGTTCTTC. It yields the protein CASSLVSGGASNEQFF.

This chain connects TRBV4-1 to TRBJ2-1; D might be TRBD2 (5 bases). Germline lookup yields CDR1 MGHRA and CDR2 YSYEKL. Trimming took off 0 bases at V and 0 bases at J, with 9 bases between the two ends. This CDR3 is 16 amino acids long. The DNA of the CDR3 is TGCGCCAGCAGCCAAGATTCGGGAAACTCCTACAATGAGCAGTTCTTC. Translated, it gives CASSQDSGNSYNEQFF.

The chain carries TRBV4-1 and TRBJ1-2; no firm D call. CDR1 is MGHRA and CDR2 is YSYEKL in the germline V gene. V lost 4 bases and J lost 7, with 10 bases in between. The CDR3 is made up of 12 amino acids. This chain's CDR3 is CASSPPHGGYTF. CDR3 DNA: TGCGCCAGCAGCCCCCCCCACGGTGGCTACACCTTC.

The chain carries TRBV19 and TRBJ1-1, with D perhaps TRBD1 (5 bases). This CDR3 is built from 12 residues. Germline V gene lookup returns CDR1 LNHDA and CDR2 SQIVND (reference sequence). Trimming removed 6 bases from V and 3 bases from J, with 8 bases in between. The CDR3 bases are TGTGCCAGTAGACAGGAACACACTGAAGCTTTCTTT. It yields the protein CASRQEHTEAFF.

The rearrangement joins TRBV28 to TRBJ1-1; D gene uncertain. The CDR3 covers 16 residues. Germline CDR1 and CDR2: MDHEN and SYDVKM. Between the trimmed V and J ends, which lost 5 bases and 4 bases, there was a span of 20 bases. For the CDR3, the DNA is TGTGCCAGCAGTCCCGCTTCCCTCTTGCTCGGCACTGAAGCTTTCTTT. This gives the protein CASSPASLLLGTEAFF.

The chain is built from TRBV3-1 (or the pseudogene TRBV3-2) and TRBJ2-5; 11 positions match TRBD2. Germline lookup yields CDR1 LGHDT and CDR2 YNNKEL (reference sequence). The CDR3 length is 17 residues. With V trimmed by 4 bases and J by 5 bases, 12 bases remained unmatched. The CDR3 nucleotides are TGTGCCAGCAGCCGTTCCGGGACTAGCGGCATCGGGGAGACCCAGTACTTC. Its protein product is CASSRSGTSGIGETQYF.

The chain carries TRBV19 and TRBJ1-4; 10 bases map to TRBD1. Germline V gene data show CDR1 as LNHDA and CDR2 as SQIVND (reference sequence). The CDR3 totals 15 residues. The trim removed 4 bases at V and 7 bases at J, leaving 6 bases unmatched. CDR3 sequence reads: CASSRRTGGSEKLFF. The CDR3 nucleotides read TGTGCCAGTAGTAGACGGACAGGGGGGAGTGAAAAACTGTTTTTT.

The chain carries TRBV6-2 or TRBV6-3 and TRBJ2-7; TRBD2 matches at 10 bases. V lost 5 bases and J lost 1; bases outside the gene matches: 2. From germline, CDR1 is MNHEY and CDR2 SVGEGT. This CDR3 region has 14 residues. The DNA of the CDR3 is TGTGCCAGCAGTCGGACTAGCGGTTCCTACGAGCAGTACGTC. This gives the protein CASSRTSGSYEQYV.

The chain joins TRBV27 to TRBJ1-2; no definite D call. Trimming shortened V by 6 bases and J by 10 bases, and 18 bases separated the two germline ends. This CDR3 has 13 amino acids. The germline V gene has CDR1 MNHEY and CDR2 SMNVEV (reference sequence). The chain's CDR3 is CASSSTRRGPYTF. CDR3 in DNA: TGTGCCAGCAGCTCGACGAGGCGAGGGCCCTACACCTTC.

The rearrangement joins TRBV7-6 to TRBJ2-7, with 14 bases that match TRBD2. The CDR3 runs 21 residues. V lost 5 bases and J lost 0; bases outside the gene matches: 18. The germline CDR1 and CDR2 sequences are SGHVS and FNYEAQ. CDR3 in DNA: TGTGCCAGCAGCCCACCACACACGACTAGCGGGAGGGCTGAAAACTCCTACGAGCAGTACGTC. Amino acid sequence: CASSPPHTTSGRAENSYEQYV.

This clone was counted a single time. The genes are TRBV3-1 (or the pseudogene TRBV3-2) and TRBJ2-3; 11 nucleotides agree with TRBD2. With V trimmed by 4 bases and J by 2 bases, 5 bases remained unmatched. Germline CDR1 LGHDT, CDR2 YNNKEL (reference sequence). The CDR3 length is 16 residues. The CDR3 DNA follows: TGTGCCAGCAGCCCGCTAGCGGGGGGATTCACAGATACGCAGTATTTT. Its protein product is CASSPLAGGFTDTQYF.

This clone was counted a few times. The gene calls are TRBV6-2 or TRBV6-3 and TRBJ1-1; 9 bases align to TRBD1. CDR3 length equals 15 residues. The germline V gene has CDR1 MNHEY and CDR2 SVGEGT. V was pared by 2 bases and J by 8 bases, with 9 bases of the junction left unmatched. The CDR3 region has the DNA TGTGCCAGCAGTTACCCCAATTGGGACAGGGAAGAAGCTTTCTTT. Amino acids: CASSYPNWDREEAFF.